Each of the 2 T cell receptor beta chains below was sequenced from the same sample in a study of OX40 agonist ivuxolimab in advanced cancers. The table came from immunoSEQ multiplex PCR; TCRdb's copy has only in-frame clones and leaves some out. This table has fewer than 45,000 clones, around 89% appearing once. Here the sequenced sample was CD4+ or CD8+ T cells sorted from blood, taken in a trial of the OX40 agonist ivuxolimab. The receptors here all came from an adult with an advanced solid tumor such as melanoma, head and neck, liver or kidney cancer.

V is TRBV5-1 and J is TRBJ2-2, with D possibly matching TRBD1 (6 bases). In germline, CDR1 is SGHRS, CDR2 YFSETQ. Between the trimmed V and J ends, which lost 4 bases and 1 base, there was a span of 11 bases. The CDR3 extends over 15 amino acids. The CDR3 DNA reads TGCGCCAGCAGCCCCGGACAGAGGAACACCGGGGAGCTGTTTTTT. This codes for CASSPGQRNTGELFF.

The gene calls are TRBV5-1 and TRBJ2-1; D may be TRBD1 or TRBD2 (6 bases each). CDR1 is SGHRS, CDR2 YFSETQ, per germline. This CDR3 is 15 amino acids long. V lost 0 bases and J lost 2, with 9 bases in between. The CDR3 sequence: CASSLDGGPYNEQFF. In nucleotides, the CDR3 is TGCGCCAGCAGCTTGGATGGGGGGCCCTACAATGAGCAGTTCTTC.